The clone carrying this T cell receptor (beta chain) was detected ten times or more. The antigen is unknown. Unique molecular identifiers were incorporated when the TCRbeta library was constructed. One entry per CDR3 protein results from TCRdb running MiXCR on the PCR reads. The sample lists roughly 70,000 distinct CDR3 sequences, roughly 4.9% occurring once. V lost 5 bases, J lost 7 bases, and 27 bases lay in between. The CDR3 extends over 17 amino acids. The data were obtained in a study of T-cell reconstitution after alpha-beta-depleted transplantation in children. Whole-study findings and limits: The study reportedly traced alpha-beta T cells about two months after transplant to several hundred expanded graft clones. Newly generated T cells supplied most T-cell counts and diversity one year post-transplant. The origin of high day-60 TCRbeta diversity in some patients lay in surviving recipient T cells and thymic progenitors.

The sample was PBMCs, mostly from graft donor cells, taken 180 days after TCRalphabeta/CD19-depleted stem cell transplant. V and J are TRBV12-3 or TRBV12-4 and TRBJ2-7; D gene ambiguous. This TCR derives from a boy less than two years old who had a stem cell transplant for acute myeloid leukemia, so the T cells may come from the graft donor. CDR3 in amino acids: CASSLQLDARVTTEQYV. CDR3 coding DNA: TGTGCCAGCAGTCTACAGTTGGACGCTCGGGTAACTACGGAGCAGTACGTC.